Here is one T cell receptor (beta chain) with its context. What antigen it recognizes has not been identified. Nothing much larger sits one base from this clone, and base qualities are not available. In total, roughly 710 healthy bone marrow donors made up the cohort. At the time of sampling, all cohort members were nominally healthy, though unrecorded immune exposures were likely present. The donor was CMV seronegative and belonged to the group of under 400 seronegative cohort members. Each donor provided a peripheral blood sample, and peripheral blood mononuclear cells were used for TCR beta sequencing. Genomic DNA was extracted from the blood cell samples with the Qiagen DNeasy Blood Extraction Kit. From a lookup of the germline V gene, CDR1 and CDR2 are SGDLS and YYNGEE. The CDR3 sequence holds 16 residues, the cysteine and phenylalanine included. The retained sequence is limited to the CDR3, 48 bases, with the frame set at the first base. V is cut back by 3 bases and J by 7 bases, with 8 bases in the junction unmatched.

This entry comes from a study of cytomegalovirus exposure and HLA in healthy donors (dated by TCRdb to the late 2010s). Concerning the study at large: An earlier analysis of approximately 590 of the donors reported more than 250 Gb of sequence data and 117 million unique TCR beta sequences from roughly 180 million T cells. An early release that covered more than 550 HLA-typed donors contained approximately 300 gigabases of sequencing data and about 84 million unique TCR sequences. To study patterns of TCR occurrence, a later analysis re-analyzed previously published TCR beta repertoires from hundreds of donors and added high-resolution HLA genotyping. The study used immunosequencing to profile the T cell repertoires of 600 to 850 subjects and linked those repertoires to cytomegalovirus serostatus. In the later analysis, no new phenotypic data were used to find candidate immune exposures; instead, reliance was placed on TCR beta sequences and their occurrence across donors. Every repertoire in the discovery cohort had been generated on one and the same sequencing platform. The study was designed to test whether signatures of past pathogen exposure could be identified by cataloging public T cell receptors. To predict cytomegalovirus infection status, the study combined high-throughput TCR immunosequencing, statistical association of individual TCRs with disease status, and machine learning. Among a few hundred genotyped donors of the cohort, an average of approximately 250,000 unique TCR beta nucleotide sequences were sequenced per donor, approximately 20% of them non-productive. Of the roughly 400 genotyped donors, about 80% fell in the genetic ancestry cluster associated with self-reported Caucasian donors. HLA typing included class I and class II loci at four-digit resolution. Four to six DR-DQ haplotypes were handled as single units for association and clustering, since linkage in the cohort was strong. The number of typed donors differed by locus: 629-630 for A, B, C, DRB1 and DQB1; approximately 520 for DQA1; 600 to 610 for DPA1; and roughly 490 for DPB1. An earlier analysis of 587 of the donors applied high-throughput TCR beta sequencing to assess whether each TCR beta V gene segment acted as functional or pseudogenic. Genome-wide SNP genotypes for about 65% of the roughly 670 donors were used in a later genetic analysis, which treated that subset as a discovery cohort. Besides the first cohort of under 700 subjects, a separate validation cohort made up of roughly 120 different subjects was used. Donor age, sex, ethnicity and CMV serostatus were compiled together with the repertoire data. General findings and caveats noted by the study authors: A further reported finding was that TCR beta sequences accurately predicted the HLA-A and HLA-B alleles for most subjects in the first cohort. Assigning TCR associations to individual alleles was difficult when HLA alleles, especially DR and DQ, strongly co-occurred. According to a later analysis, parvovirus B19, influenza, CMV and Epstein-Barr virus appeared linked to several top co-occurrence clusters. Cytomegalovirus status was reported to be diagnosed by the classifier with high specificity and sensitivity in both the original and validation cohorts. The only immune exposure information available for the cohort was CMV serostatus. In a later genetic analysis, a missense DCLRE1C variant was associated with V-gene and J-gene trimming of TCR beta chains, and the association was replicated in an independent cohort. Some IMGT-functional V segments, including TRBV6-2 and TRBV6-3, could not be told apart with the 87-base-pair reads, so those segments were excluded. Linkage disequilibrium might explain the correlated functional status among segregating V segments, but an unknown experimental factor could not be excluded. While some public TCRs were present in many individuals, most TCR sequences turned up only very rarely across donors. Broadly in line with IMGT annotations, most TCR beta V segments showed up in productive rearrangements about 87% or about 30% of the time in an earlier analysis of approximately 600 of the donors. In a later analysis, some 18,000 TCR beta sequences were associated with specific HLA alleles at a false discovery rate of 0.05. Roughly uniform sequencing depth across donors was assumed in presence/absence analyses, although this assumption may not hold. In this cohort, only TCR beta chains were sequenced, and detectable features were limited by the absence of alpha or paired-chain data. Because counts were too low, more than 15 rarely observed V segments, including chromosome 9 orphons, were left out of the earlier analysis of 587 of the donors. A later analysis found that most CMV-associated TCR beta chains appeared HLA-restricted, with HLA associations seemingly driven largely by CMV exposure. The authors suggested that the approach could potentially be extended to other disease states and immunological phenotypes. HLA typing was unavailable for some donors at each locus, so association tests used only the typed subset. A total of 150 or so TCR beta chains were listed by the study as associated with cytomegalovirus. The sequencing pipeline was judged likely to have produced a cluster of highly shared sequence variants as a technical artifact. A later genetic analysis reported fewer N-insertions in productive TCRs among donors in an Asian-associated ancestry cluster than the roughly 670-donor mean. In a later analysis, the rate of TCR association differed among HLA loci, with DRB1 alleles having the most associated TCRs and HLA-C alleles having the fewest. In vitro tests confirmed that a few of the cytomegalovirus-associated TCR beta chains recognize cytomegalovirus antigens. In a later analysis, HLA-associated TCR beta chains showed more clonal expansion and lower generation probabilities than non-associated chains that were equally common.

The library was produced with the immunoSEQ multiplex PCR assay. For the multiplex PCR, a mixture combining 60 forward primers for TCR Vbeta segments and 13 reverse primers for TCR Jbeta segments was used. A multiplex PCR assay on genomic DNA amplified the CDR3 region of rearranged TCR beta genes. The Illumina HiSeq System was used to sequence the amplified TCR beta libraries as 87-base-pair reads. Per the original workflow: Across the 670 or so repertoires, a later analysis counted tens of millions of unique TCR beta chains, 8.5 million to 12 million of which were shared by at least two donors. To remove PCR and sequencing errors, raw reads were error-corrected and collapsed into unique sequences using a nearest-neighbor algorithm that merged closely related sequences. CDR3 sequences were aligned to IMGT reference sequences to assign V, D and J gene segments. Each retained sequence needed at least a six-nucleotide match to both a V gene segment and a J gene segment. A rearrangement counted as productive if the CDR3 had no stop codons and remained in frame with V and J, and every other rearrangement counted as non-productive. CDR3 was defined by IMGT convention, running from the second conserved V-encoded cysteine to the conserved J-encoded phenylalanine. The earlier analysis of a few hundred of the donors excluded sequences that lacked an unambiguous match to a single V gene segment. An earlier analysis of about 590 of the donors classified V segments as functional when productive rearrangements were above 56.7% and as segregating when the standard deviation between donors was above 5%. A statistical classification framework was built for diagnosing cytomegalovirus status from the catalog of TCR beta chain sequences. In a later analysis, V and J genes were assigned by comparing TCR nucleotide sequences against IMGT/GENE-DB human TR gene sequences. Using the TCRdist pipeline, a later analysis assigned CDR3 sequences along with most-parsimonious VDJ recombination scenarios. A later analysis defined each TCR beta chain by its CDR3 amino acid sequence plus V-gene family, and excluded reads lacking a unique V-gene family. To address suspected cross-contamination and a sequencing artifact, a later analysis removed over 500 highly shared, low-generation-probability nucleotide sequences. A later analysis calculated a clonal expansion index for each public chain from normalized within-repertoire ranks of inferred template counts. In a later analysis, generation probabilities were computed with a VDJ recombination model fitted to out-of-frame rearrangements, and the resulting probabilities were checked against IGoR. Hypergeometric tests were used in a later analysis to score TCR-TCR, TCR-HLA and TCR-CMV co-occurrence, with a repertoire-size bias correction applied to the TCR pairs. False discovery rates were estimated in a later analysis by permuting HLA or CMV assignments 20 times. A later analysis grouped co-occurring TCRs with DBSCAN, adding TCRdist sequence similarity when clustering within HLA-allele-positive subsets. Repertoires with fewer than 30,000 or more than 120,000 public chains, plus five repertoires with anomalous nucleotide sharing, were excluded from co-occurrence clustering. TCRdb re-hosts the immuneACCESS table, in-frame sequences only. Its copies lack some clones; in the studies checked, an unresolved V gene accounts for under half of them, and the cause for the rest is not known. V and J calls and clone size are given by that table; D and trimming were obtained from the DNA. Counted in this sample were roughly 73,000 clones; 70% to 85% of them appeared once. 2.4% of the sample is in the top ten clones.

Sequencing input: PBMCs. The V and J segments used are TRBV9 and TRBJ2-1, with 12 junctional bases fitting TRBD2. This clonotype originated in a woman aged 45 to 65 in good health and CMV-seronegative. The CDR3 in this case is CASSGLAGGPGNEQFF. The DNA sequence is given as TGTGCCAGCAGCGGGCTAGCGGGAGGGCCAGGGAATGAGCAGTTCTTC. The reference TRBV9 and TRBJ2-1 proteins fill in what lies around the CDR3, so the full variable domain reads DSGVTQTPKHLITATGQRVTLRCSPRSGDLSVYWYQQSLDQGLQFLIQYYNGEERAKGNILERFSAQQFPDLHSELNLSSLELGDSALYFCASSGLAGGPGNEQFFGPGTRLTVL.